This TCR beta chain was recorded in a study of blood T cells in healthy people across ages. Only a few counts were recorded for this clonotype. Through a sample-barcoded 5' primer and a J-beta primer mix, a second PCR was run for roughly 7 to 12 cycles. TCRdb processed the 5' RACE reads anew with MiXCR; each CDR3 protein has one entry. The top ten hold roughly a tenth of the sample, which has about 930,000 distinct CDR3 sequences, under 35% seen once. CDR3 length: 16 residues. The ends lost 2 bases at V and 1 base at J; junction bases unmatched: 5. This sample was shared with a second study, whose subject was T cells of mothers and their children.

The sequence was obtained from a woman in her thirties or forties in good health. The sequenced sample was blood. This rearrangement joins TRBV12-3 or TRBV12-4 to TRBJ2-3, with 8 positions matching TRBD1. The CDR3 loop reads CASSLWTGIGTDTQYF. CDR3 DNA sequence: TGTGCCAGCAGTTTATGGACAGGGATCGGCACAGATACGCAGTATTTT.